Listed here are 3 T cell receptor beta chains from one sample, sequenced in a study of regulatory T cells in long-lasting Graves disease. Described time point: persistent/refractory GD, antithyroid drugs over 5 years with positive TRAb. PBMCs provided the RNA from which the TCR library was made. Library construction for TCR beta used iRepertoire HTBI primers and Arm-PCR of CDR3 regions. Via MiXCR, TCRdb re-called the multiplex PCR reads, giving one row per CDR3 protein. The table lists 650,000 to 850,000 distinct CDR3 sequences, around 30% of them singletons, with about 42% in the top ten. Sequenced material: peripheral blood mononuclear cells (PBMCs), taken when the disease was refractory, from a patient treated with antithyroid drugs. The source of these receptors is a female donor with Graves disease.

This clonotype showed up just a few times. This may be a read error, as it is one base from a much larger clone. The genes are TRBV2 and TRBJ2-7, with TRBD1 identical over 7 bases. Germline CDR1 reads SNHLY; CDR2 reads FYNNEI. This CDR3 has 14 residues. CDR3 sequence (DNA): TGTGCCAGCAGTGTGTCCGGGACAGCCTACGAGCAGTGCTTC. The encoded protein is CASSVSGTAYEQCF.

The rearrangement uses TRBV6-5 and TRBJ1-1; D is undetermined. Between the trimmed V and J ends, which lost 0 bases and 4 bases, there was a span of 12 bases. The CDR3 consists of 15 residues. Germline CDR1 is MNHEY and CDR2 is SVGAGI. The CDR3 reads CASSYSTEEGTEAFF. The CDR3 nucleotides read TGTGCCAGCAGTTACTCGACGGAGGAGGGCACTGAAGCTTTCTTT.

The V and J genes are TRBV29-1 and TRBJ1-2; tentatively, D is TRBD1 (6 bases). CDR1 and CDR2 (germline): SQVTM, ANQGSEA. The CDR3 is 12 residues long. The germline V and J ends were trimmed by 3 bases and 5 bases, with 10 bases remaining between them. The CDR3 sequence: CSVEGARYGYTF. The CDR3 region has the DNA TGCAGCGTTGAGGGGGCACGGTATGGCTACACCTTC.